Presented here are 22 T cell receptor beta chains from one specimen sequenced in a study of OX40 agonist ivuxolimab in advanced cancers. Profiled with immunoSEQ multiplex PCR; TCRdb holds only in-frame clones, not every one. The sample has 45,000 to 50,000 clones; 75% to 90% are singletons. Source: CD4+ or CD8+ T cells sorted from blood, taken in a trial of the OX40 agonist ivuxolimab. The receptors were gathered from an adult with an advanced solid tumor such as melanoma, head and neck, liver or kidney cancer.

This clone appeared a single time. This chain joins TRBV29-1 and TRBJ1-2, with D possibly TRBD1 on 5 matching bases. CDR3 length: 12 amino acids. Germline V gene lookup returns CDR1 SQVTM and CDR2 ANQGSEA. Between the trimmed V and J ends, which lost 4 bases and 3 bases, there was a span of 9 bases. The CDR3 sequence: CSVVVTDYGYTF. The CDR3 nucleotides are TGCAGCGTTGTAGTGACAGACTATGGCTACACCTTC.

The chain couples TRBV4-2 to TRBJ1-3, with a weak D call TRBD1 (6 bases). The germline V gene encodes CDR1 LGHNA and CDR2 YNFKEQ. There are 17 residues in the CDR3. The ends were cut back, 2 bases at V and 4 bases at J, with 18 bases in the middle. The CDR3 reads CASSQTTQGTTGNTIYF. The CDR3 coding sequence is TGTGCCAGCAGCCAAACCACCCAGGGGACGACAGGAAACACCATATATTTT.

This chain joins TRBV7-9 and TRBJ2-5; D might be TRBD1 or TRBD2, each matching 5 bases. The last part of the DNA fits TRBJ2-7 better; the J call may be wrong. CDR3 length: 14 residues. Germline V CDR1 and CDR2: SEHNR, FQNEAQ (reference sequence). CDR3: CASSLSVRENEQYF. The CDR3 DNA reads TGTGCCAGCAGCTTAAGTGTCAGGGAGAACGAGCAGTACTTC.

The CDR3 protein is CASQGGRGETQYF. The CDR3 DNA is TGTGCCAGCCAGGGGGGACGGGGAGAGACCCAGTACTTC. V and J are TRBV10-3 and TRBJ2-5, with a tentative D call TRBD1 (7 bases). CDR1 and CDR2 from the germline V gene are ENHRY and SYGVKD. V lost 10 bases and J 4 bases, leaving 16 bases between the germline ends. The CDR3 consists of 13 residues.

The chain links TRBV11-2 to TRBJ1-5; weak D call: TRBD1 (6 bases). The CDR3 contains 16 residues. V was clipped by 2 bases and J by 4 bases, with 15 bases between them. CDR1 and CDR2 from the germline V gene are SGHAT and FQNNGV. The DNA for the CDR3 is TGTGCCAGCAGCTTATCGCCCACAGGGAGTAATCAGCCCCAGCATTTT. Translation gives CASSLSPTGSNQPQHF.

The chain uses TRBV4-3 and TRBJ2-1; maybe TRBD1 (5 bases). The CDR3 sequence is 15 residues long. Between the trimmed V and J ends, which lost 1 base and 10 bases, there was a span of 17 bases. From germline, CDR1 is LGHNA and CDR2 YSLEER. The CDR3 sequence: CASSQGTRSPEEQFF. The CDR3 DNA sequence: TGCGCCAGCAGCCAAGGGACACGGTCCCCCGAGGAGCAGTTCTTC.

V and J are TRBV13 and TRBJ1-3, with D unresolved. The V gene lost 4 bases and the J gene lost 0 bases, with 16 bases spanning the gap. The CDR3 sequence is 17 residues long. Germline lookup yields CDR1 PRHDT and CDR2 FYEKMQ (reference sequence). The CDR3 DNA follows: TGTGCCAGCAGCTCGTGGACTCCGACCTACTCTGGAAACACCATATATTTT. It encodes CASSSWTPTYSGNTIYF.

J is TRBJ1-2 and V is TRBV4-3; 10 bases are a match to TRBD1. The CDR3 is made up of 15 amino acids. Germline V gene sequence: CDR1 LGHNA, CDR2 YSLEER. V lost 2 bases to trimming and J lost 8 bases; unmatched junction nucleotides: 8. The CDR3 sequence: CASSQSIGTGEGYTF. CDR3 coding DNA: TGCGCCAGCAGCCAATCAATCGGGACAGGGGAAGGCTACACCTTC.

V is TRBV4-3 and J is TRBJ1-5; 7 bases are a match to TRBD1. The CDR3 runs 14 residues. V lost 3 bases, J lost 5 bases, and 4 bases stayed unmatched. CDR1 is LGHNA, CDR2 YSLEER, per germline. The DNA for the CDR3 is TGCGCCAGCAGCCATGACAGGGCGGATCAGCCCCAGCATTTT. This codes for CASSHDRADQPQHF.

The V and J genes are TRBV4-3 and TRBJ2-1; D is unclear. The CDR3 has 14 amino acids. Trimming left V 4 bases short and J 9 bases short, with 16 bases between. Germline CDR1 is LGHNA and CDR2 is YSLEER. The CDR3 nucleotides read TGCGCCAGCAGCCCAATCCCGCGAGTTGGTGAGCAGTTCTTC. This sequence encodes CASSPIPRVGEQFF.

The CDR3 nucleotides are TGTGCCAGCATTCCCAGCCCGGGAACCCACGAGCAGTACTTC. It specifies CASIPSPGTHEQYF. The V gene is TRBV21-1, the J gene TRBJ2-7; the DNA was not used to check the table's D call, TRBD2. TRBV21-1 is noted as a pseudogene. The CDR3 consists of 14 residues.

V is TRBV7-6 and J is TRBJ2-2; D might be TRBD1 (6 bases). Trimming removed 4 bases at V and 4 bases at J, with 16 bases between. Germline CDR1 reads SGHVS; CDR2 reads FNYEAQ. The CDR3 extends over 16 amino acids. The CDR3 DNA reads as TGTGCCAGCAGCTGGGAAGAGGACAGATTCACCGGGGAGCTGTTTTTT. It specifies CASSWEEDRFTGELFF. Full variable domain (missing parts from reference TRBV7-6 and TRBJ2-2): GAGVSQSPRYKVTKRGQDVALRCDPISGHVSLYWYRQALGQGPEFLTYFNYEAQQDKSGLPNDRFSAERPEGSISTLTIQRTEQRDSAMYRCASSWEEDRFTGELFFGEGSRLTVL.

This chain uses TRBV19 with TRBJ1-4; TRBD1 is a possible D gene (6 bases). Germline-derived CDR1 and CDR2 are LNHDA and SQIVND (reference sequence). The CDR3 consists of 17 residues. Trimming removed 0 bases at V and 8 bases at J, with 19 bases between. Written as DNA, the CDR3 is TGTGCCAGTAGTATAGATCGGGGTCGTCTCCAGGGGGAAAAACTGTTTTTT. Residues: CASSIDRGRLQGEKLFF.

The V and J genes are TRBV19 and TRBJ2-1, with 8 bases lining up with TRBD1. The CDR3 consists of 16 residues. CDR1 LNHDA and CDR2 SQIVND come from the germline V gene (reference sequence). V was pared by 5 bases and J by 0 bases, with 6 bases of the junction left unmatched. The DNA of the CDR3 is TGTGCCAGTAGTTCAAGTCAGGGGGCCTCCTACAATGAGCAGTTCTTC. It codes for CASSSSQGASYNEQFF.

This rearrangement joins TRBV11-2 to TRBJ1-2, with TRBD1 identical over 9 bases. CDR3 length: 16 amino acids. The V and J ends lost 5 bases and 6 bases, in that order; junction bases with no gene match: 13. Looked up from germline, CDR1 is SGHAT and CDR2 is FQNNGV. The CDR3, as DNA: TGTGCCAGCAGCCATTTACAGGGGGCGGGGCGGGATGGCTACACCTTC. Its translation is CASSHLQGAGRDGYTF.

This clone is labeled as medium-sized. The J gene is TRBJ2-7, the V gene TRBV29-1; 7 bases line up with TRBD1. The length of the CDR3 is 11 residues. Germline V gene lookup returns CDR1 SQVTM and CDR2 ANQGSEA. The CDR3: CSFQRGQEQYF. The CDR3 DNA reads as TGCAGTTTTCAGAGGGGGCAAGAGCAGTACTTC.

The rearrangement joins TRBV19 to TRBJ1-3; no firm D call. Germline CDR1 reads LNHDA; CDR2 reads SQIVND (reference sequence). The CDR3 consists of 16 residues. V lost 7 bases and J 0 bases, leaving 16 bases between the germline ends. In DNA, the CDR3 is TGTGCCAGTACCTTATTGCCAGAGTTCTCTGGAAACACCATATATTTT. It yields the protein CASTLLPEFSGNTIYF. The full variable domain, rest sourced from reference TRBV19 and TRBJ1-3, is DGGITQSPKYLFRKEGQNVTLSCEQNLNHDAMYWYRQDPGQGLRLIYYSQIVNDFQKGDIAEGYSVSREKKESFPLTVTSAQKNPTAFYLCASTLLPEFSGNTIYFGEGSWLTVV.

The CDR3 nucleotides are TGTGCCAGCAGCTTTCAGAACCAAGAGACCCAGTACTTC. This sequence encodes CASSFQNQETQYF. The chain is built from TRBV7-9 and TRBJ2-5; D not certain. V dropped 3 bases and J dropped 0 bases, with 5 bases sitting between them. Germline V gene lookup returns CDR1 SEHNR and CDR2 FQNEAQ (reference sequence). There are 13 residues in the CDR3.

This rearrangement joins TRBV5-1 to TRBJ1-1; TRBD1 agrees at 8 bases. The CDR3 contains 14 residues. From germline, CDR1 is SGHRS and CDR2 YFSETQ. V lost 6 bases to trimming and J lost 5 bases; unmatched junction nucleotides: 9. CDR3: CASTETGVMTEAFF. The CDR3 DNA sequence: TGCGCCAGCACCGAGACAGGGGTTATGACTGAAGCTTTCTTT.

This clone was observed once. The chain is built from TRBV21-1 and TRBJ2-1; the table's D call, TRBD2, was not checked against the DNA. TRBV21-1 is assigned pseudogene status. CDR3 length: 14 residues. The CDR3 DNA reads TGTGCCAGCACCCCGAGGGACTGCCCACCGAGGGAGTTCTTC. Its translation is CASTPRDCPPREFF.

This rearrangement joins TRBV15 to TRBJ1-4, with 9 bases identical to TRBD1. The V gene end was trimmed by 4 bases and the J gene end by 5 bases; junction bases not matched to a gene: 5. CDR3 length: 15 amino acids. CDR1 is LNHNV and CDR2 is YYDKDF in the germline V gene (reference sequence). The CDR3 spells CATSIRDRENEKLFF. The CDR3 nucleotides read TGTGCCACCAGCATCCGGGACAGGGAGAATGAAAAACTGTTTTTT.

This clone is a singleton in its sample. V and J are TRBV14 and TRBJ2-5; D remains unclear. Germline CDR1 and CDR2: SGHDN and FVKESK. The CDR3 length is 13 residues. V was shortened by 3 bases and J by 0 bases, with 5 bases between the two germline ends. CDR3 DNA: TGTGCCAGCAGCCAGGCCTACCAAGAGACCCAGTACTTC. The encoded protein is CASSQAYQETQYF.